The next 7 T cell receptor beta chains were all read from a single sample in a study of shared clonotypes between healthy human individuals. Sequenced by immunoSEQ multiplex PCR; TCRdb stores in-frame clones only, minus some. The table shows fewer than 100,000 clones, with about 68% occurring only once. The sample was memory CD8+ T cells sorted from blood. The subset here: CD45RO+ cells pooled with CCR7-negative TemRA cells. These receptor sequences come from a man aged 30-40 years in good health.

The genes are TRBV7-6 and TRBJ2-1; 9 nucleotides align to TRBD2. The germline CDR1 and CDR2 sequences are SGHVS and FNYEAQ. Unmatched junction bases numbered 10, after V lost 4 bases and J lost 6 bases. This CDR3 spans 16 amino acids. CDR3 protein: CASSSLAGGGVNEQFF. Here the CDR3 DNA reads TGTGCCAGCAGCTCCCTGGCGGGAGGGGGGGTCAATGAGCAGTTCTTC. The entire variable domain, with the rest obtained from reference TRBV7-6 and TRBJ2-1, is as follows: GAGVSQSPRYKVTKRGQDVALRCDPISGHVSLYWYRQALGQGPEFLTYFNYEAQQDKSGLPNDRFSAERPEGSISTLTIQRTEQRDSAMYRCASSSLAGGGVNEQFFGPGTRLTVL.

The table lists this clone with many counts. This sequence joins TRBV6-4 and TRBJ2-1; the match to TRBD2 covers 9 bases. Germline CDR1 is MRHNA and CDR2 is SNTAGT. This CDR3 is built from 16 residues. V lost 3 bases to trimming and J lost 5 bases; unmatched junction nucleotides: 8. Here the CDR3 DNA reads TGTGCCAGCAGTGAGTCTGGCGGGAGGGGGAACAATGAGCAGTTCTTC. It yields the protein CASSESGGRGNNEQFF.

A few counts support this clone. J is TRBJ2-1 and V is TRBV27, with D possibly TRBD2 on 6 matching bases. Germline V CDR1 and CDR2: MNHEY, SMNVEV (reference sequence). V was pared by 2 bases and J by 4 bases, with 15 bases between. This CDR3 region has 16 residues. The CDR3 DNA is TGTGCCAGCAGTTTAACAACGGGTGCGGGGTACAATGAGCAGTTCTTC. As protein: CASSLTTGAGYNEQFF.

The DNA of the CDR3 is TGTGCCACCAGCAGTTATGACCGTCCCCGACTGCTTTACAATGAGCAGTTCTTC. This codes for CATSSYDRPRLLYNEQFF. This sequence joins TRBV15 and TRBJ2-1; D unresolved. V was pared by 3 bases and J by 4 bases, with 22 bases between. The V gene's germline CDR1 is LNHNV and CDR2 YYDKDF (reference sequence). This CDR3 comprises 18 residues.

J is TRBJ2-3 and V is TRBV4-3; maybe TRBD1 (5 bases). The CDR3 runs 17 residues. Germline assignment: CDR1 LGHNA and CDR2 YSLEER. The V end lost 1 base, the J end lost 0 bases, and 14 bases lay between the germline ends. The CDR3 region has the DNA TGCGCCAGCAGCCAAGGACAGATACTCTCTAGCACAGATACGCAGTATTTT. Translating it yields CASSQGQILSSTDTQYF.

The chain is built from TRBV4-3 and TRBJ1-2; 8 nucleotides match TRBD1. J was trimmed by 7 bases and V by 1 base; bases with no gene match: 8. The CDR3 has 15 residues. Germline V gene lookup returns CDR1 LGHNA and CDR2 YSLEER. The CDR3 nucleotides read TGCGCCAGCAGCCAAGGCCGCTCCGGGACAGGTGGCTACACCTTC. It specifies CASSQGRSGTGGYTF.

CDR3 DNA sequence: TGCGCCAGCCAGGACAGAAACCCTAACTATGGCTACACCTTC. Its translation is CASQDRNPNYGYTF. The chain links TRBV10-2 to TRBJ1-2; a weak D match, TRBD1 (6 bases). Trimming removed 8 bases from V and 0 bases from J, with 13 bases in between. CDR3 length: 14 amino acids. From germline, CDR1 is WSHSY and CDR2 SAAADI.